These 18 T cell receptor beta chains came from one sample sequenced in a study of T-cell memory formation after mild COVID-19. One entry per CDR3 protein results from TCRdb running MiXCR on the 5' RACE reads. This table has some 64,000 distinct CDR3 sequences, roughly 10% appearing once. Material for sequencing was PBMCs or a T cell subset sorted from them (not recorded which). Receptor source: a man aged 18 to 30 who had mild COVID-19 (a few samples of this study predate the infection). Cell type and time point are not known.

The chain is built from TRBV4-3 and TRBJ2-7; D may match TRBD1 or TRBD2 (5 bases each). CDR1 is LGHNA, CDR2 YSLEER, per germline. The CDR3 runs 15 residues. V was clipped by 0 bases and J by 6 bases, with 15 bases between them. The CDR3 here is CASSQDHRLGAEQYF. As DNA, the CDR3 is TGCGCCAGCAGCCAAGACCACAGGCTGGGAGCCGAGCAGTACTTC.

This clonotype appeared a few times. V usage is TRBV6-5 and J usage is TRBJ2-3; 15 bases align to TRBD2. Per germline, CDR1 MNHEY and CDR2 SVGAGI. With 8 bases clipped from V and 0 bases from J, the junction kept 3 bases outside the gene matches. The CDR3 is made up of 16 amino acids. CDR3 DNA: TGTGCCAGCCGGACTAGCGGGGGGGCTAGCACAGATACGCAGTATTTT. Protein product: CASRTSGGASTDTQYF.

The chain joins TRBV20-1 to TRBJ2-1, with 9 positions matching TRBD2. The V gene end was trimmed by 7 bases and the J gene end by 4 bases; junction bases not matched to a gene: 14. Germline loops: CDR1 DFQATT, CDR2 SNEGSKA (reference sequence). The CDR3 runs 16 residues. Written as DNA, the CDR3 is TGCAGTGGCGGGGGGGGACAAATCGGAAGGTACAATGAGCAGTTCTTC. This sequence encodes CSGGGGQIGRYNEQFF.

The chain is built from TRBV5-1 and TRBJ2-3, with TRBD2 matching over 8 bases. V lost 0 bases to trimming and J lost 6 bases; unmatched junction nucleotides: 9. CDR3 size: 16 residues. Germline V gene data show CDR1 as SGHRS and CDR2 as YFSETQ. The CDR3 loop is CASSLGVSGEADTQYF. The CDR3 nucleotides read TGCGCCAGCAGCTTGGGAGTTAGCGGGGAGGCCGATACGCAGTATTTT.

This chain links TRBV9 with TRBJ1-1, with D unclear. V was cut by 0 bases and J by 7 bases, with 10 bases left in between. This CDR3 comprises 13 residues. Germline V gives CDR1 SGDLS, CDR2 YYNGEE. The CDR3 loop reads CASSVGWRDEAFF. CDR3 DNA: TGTGCCAGCAGCGTAGGTTGGAGGGATGAAGCTTTCTTT.

The chain is built from TRBV12-3 or TRBV12-4 and TRBJ1-2, with 7 bases lining up with TRBD1. V lost 5 bases and J lost 5; bases outside the gene matches: 5. The CDR3 loop spans 13 amino acids. CDR3: CASSTTGLYGYTF. DNA for the CDR3: TGTGCCAGCAGTACGACAGGGTTGTATGGCTACACCTTC.

The chain links TRBV29-1 to TRBJ1-5; D gene ambiguous. CDR3 length: 12 residues. The germline V gene encodes CDR1 SQVTM and CDR2 ANQGSEA. Trimming cost V 4 bases and J 5 bases, with 9 bases left between them. CDR3 nucleotides: TGCAGCGTTGGGACCGAGGATCAGCCCCAGCATTTT. As protein: CSVGTEDQPQHF.

The chain recombines TRBV5-1 with TRBJ1-4; D ambiguous. The CDR3 contains 12 residues. V lost 5 bases to trimming and J lost 4 bases, with 6 bases between them. From germline, CDR1 is SGHRS and CDR2 YFSETQ. CDR3 protein: CASRWDNEKLFF. The CDR3 coding sequence is TGCGCCAGCAGGTGGGATAATGAAAAACTGTTTTTT. Looking up the rest from reference TRBV5-1 and TRBJ1-4 gives the full variable domain: KAGVTQTPRYLIKTRGQQVTLSCSPISGHRSVSWYQQTPGQGLQFLFEYFSETQRNKGNFPGRFSGRQFSNSRSEMNVSTLELGDSALYLCASRWDNEKLFFGSGTQLSVL.

The gene calls are TRBV3-1 and TRBJ1-1; maybe TRBD1 (5 bases). The V and J ends lost 4 bases and 6 bases respectively, with 9 bases between them. CDR3 length: 12 residues. CDR1 is LGHDT and CDR2 is YNNKEL in the germline V gene (reference sequence). The CDR3 coding sequence is TGTGCCAGCAGCCCGAGGGGATCTGAAGCTTTCTTT. Translation: CASSPRGSEAFF. The full variable domain, in which reference TRBV3-1 and TRBJ1-1 provide the parts outside the CDR3, is DTAVSQTPKYLVTQMGNDKSIKCEQNLGHDTMYWYKQDSKKFLKIMFSYNNKELIINETVPNRFSPKSPDKAHLNLHINSLELGDSAVYFCASSPRGSEAFFGQGTRLTVV.

V usage is TRBV4-2 and J usage is TRBJ2-1; D is perhaps TRBD1 (5 bases). Trimming left V 4 bases short and J 2 bases short, with 12 bases between. Per germline, CDR1 LGHNA and CDR2 YNFKEQ. The CDR3 length is 15 residues. This CDR3 reads CASSPDDSPYNEQFF. The CDR3 region has the DNA TGTGCCAGCAGCCCCGACGACAGTCCCTACAATGAGCAGTTCTTC.

This clonotype was seen more than once but under ten times. The chain links TRBV7-9 to TRBJ1-2; 10 bases align to TRBD1. Germline V CDR1 and CDR2: SEHNR, FQNEAQ (reference sequence). After removal of 5 bases from V and 5 bases from J, the junction contained 5 bases not matched to a gene. This CDR3 has 14 residues. CDR3 DNA sequence: TGTGCCAGCAGCACCCGGACAGGGGGGTATGGCTACACCTTC. Protein product: CASSTRTGGYGYTF. Combining the CDR3 with reference TRBV7-9 and TRBJ1-2 gives the whole variable domain DTGVSQNPRHKITKRGQNVTFRCDPISEHNRLYWYRQTLGQGPEFLTYFQNEAQLEKSRLLSDRFSAERPKGSFSTLEIQRTEQGDSAMYLCASSTRTGGYGYTFGSGTRLTVV.

The genes are TRBV3-1 and TRBJ1-4; unclear D gene. The V gene's germline CDR1 is LGHDT and CDR2 YNNKEL (reference sequence). V lost 1 base and J 6 bases, leaving 9 bases between the germline ends. This CDR3 comprises 14 residues. CDR3 region: CASSQGRKDEKLFF. The DNA of the CDR3 is TGTGCCAGCAGCCAAGGGAGGAAGGATGAAAAACTGTTTTTT.

V is TRBV12-3 or TRBV12-4 and J is TRBJ2-3; no clear D. V was clipped by 3 bases and J by 4 bases, with 8 bases between them. The CDR3 extends over 13 amino acids. The CDR3 nucleotides are TGTGCCAGCAGTTTGTCCGGGTCAGATACGCAGTATTTT. As protein: CASSLSGSDTQYF.

This clonotype occurred many times. The chain is built from TRBV11-2 and TRBJ2-2, with 7 bases lining up with TRBD1. The trim removed 4 bases at V and 5 bases at J, leaving 1 base unmatched. Germline CDR1 reads SGHAT; CDR2 reads FQNNGV. This CDR3 region has 13 residues. DNA for the CDR3: TGTGCCAGCAGCTCACAGGGGACCGGGGAGCTGTTTTTT. Translated, it gives CASSSQGTGELFF.

The chain uses TRBV2 and TRBJ1-1, with D possibly TRBD1 on 5 matching bases. CDR3 length: 14 amino acids. From germline, CDR1 is SNHLY and CDR2 FYNNEI. Trimming pared 3 bases from V and 5 bases from J, leaving 13 bases between. This chain's CDR3 is CASSEVGRKTEAFF. The CDR3 DNA reads TGTGCCAGCAGTGAGGTGGGACGGAAAACTGAAGCTTTCTTT.

This sequence joins TRBV7-2 and TRBJ1-3, with D tentatively TRBD1 (5 bases). In germline, CDR1 is SGHTA, CDR2 FQGNSA. Deletions cut 6 bases from V and 2 bases from J, with 11 bases between. This CDR3 contains 14 residues. CDR3 nucleotide sequence: TGTGCCAGCAGTTCTCTCAGGGCTGGAAACACCATATATTTT. Its protein is CASSSLRAGNTIYF. Full variable domain (rest looked up from reference TRBV7-2 and TRBJ1-3): GAGVSQSPSNKVTEKGKDVELRCDPISGHTALYWYRQSLGQGLEFLIYFQGNSAPDKSGLPSDRFSAERTGGSVSTLTIQRTQQEDSAVYLCASSSLRAGNTIYFGEGSWLTVV.

The V call is TRBV7-2, the J call TRBJ2-6, with a tentative D call TRBD2 (7 bases). V lost 6 bases and J 1 base, leaving 13 bases between the germline ends. CDR1 and CDR2 (germline): SGHTA, FQGNSA. The CDR3 totals 16 residues. The CDR3 DNA is TGTGCCAGCAGGGTAGGGGGAGGGTCTGGGGCCAACGTCCTGACTTTC. This gives the protein CASRVGGGSGANVLTF.

This clonotype occurred a few times. This chain links TRBV6-1 with TRBJ2-7; TRBD1 agrees at 7 bases. CDR1 and CDR2 from the germline V gene are MNHNS and SASEGT. J was trimmed by 1 base and V by 10 bases; bases with no gene match: 7. The length of the CDR3 is 13 residues. The CDR3 sequence is CATLWTGSYEQYF. CDR3 DNA sequence: TGTGCCACGTTATGGACAGGTTCCTACGAGCAGTACTTC.